This TCR beta chain was identified in a study of graft-versus-host responses after intestinal transplantation. General observations from the study: Among recipient marrow samples, GvH clones were found; some appeared first in ileum or blood.

Sequencing used immunoSEQ multiplex PCR; TCRdb keeps in-frame clones, though not all of them. The table shows 45,000 to 50,000 clones, with 90% to 95% occurring only once. Germline CDR1 SGHTA, CDR2 FQGNSA. The CDR3 runs to 14 residues. In the case of this clone: The antigen remains undetermined. Mismatch with germline at one junction end may stem from a read error.

Sequenced here: PBMCs, sampled 750 to 850 days after a first intestinal transplant, on the day of a second. This TCR was recovered from a human patient who received an intestinal transplant, so some T cells may come from the graft donor. The chain is built from TRBV7-2 and TRBJ2-5; TRBD2 agrees at 8 bases. The DNA of the CDR3 is TGTGCCAGCAGTCAGACTAGCGTCAAAGAGTCCCAGTACTTC. This translates into CASSQTSVKESQYF.